This TCR beta chain appears in the sequencing data of a study of post-analysis software for immune sequencing data. Whole-study results and caveats: Patients showed TRBV5-6, TRBV5-1 and TRBV20-1 among 4 or 5 TRBV segments more frequent than in controls.

The V end lost 2 bases, the J end lost 0 bases, and 10 bases lay between the germline ends. In germline, CDR1 is SGHRS, CDR2 YFSETQ. This CDR3 spans 15 amino acids. This clonotype has at least ten counts. The antigen remains undetermined. cDNA libraries for TCR beta contained unique molecular identifiers. TCRdb re-called the PCR reads through MiXCR, storing one row per CDR3 protein. The sample carries about 260,000 distinct CDR3 sequences, about 38% recorded once. The V and J genes are TRBV5-1 and TRBJ2-3; weak D call: TRBD2 (5 bases). The sequenced sample consisted of blood. The sequence was obtained from a girl aged 10 to 17 with multiple sclerosis. CDR3 DNA: TGCGCCAGCAGCTTTGACGGGGTCAGCACAGATACGCAGTATTTT. Protein product: CASSFDGVSTDTQYF.